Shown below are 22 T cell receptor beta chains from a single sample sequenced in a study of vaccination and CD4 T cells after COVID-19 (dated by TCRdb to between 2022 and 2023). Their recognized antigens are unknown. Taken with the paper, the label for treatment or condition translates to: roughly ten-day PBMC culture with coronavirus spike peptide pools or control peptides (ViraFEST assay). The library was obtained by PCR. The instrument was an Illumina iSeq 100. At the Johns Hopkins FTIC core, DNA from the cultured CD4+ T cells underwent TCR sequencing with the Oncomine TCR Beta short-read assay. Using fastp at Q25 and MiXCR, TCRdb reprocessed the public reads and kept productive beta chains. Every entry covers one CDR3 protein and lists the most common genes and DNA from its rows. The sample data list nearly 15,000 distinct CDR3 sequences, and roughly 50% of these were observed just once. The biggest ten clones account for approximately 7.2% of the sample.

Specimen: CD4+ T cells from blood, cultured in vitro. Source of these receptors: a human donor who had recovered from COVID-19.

CDR3 DNA sequence: TGTGCCAGCAGCTCGGGACAGAGAACCGGGGAGCTGTTTTTT. The encoded protein is CASSSGQRTGELFF. The chain couples TRBV7-3 to TRBJ2-2, with TRBD1 matching over 7 bases. V trimming: 4 bases; J trimming: 5 bases; junction bases outside the gene matches: 4. Germline V gene lookup returns CDR1 SGHTA and CDR2 FQGTGA. CDR3 length: 14 residues.

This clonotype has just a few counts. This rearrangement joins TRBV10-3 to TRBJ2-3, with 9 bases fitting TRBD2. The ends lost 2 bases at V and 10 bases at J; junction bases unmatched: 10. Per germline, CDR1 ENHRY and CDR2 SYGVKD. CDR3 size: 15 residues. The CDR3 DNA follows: TGTGCCATCAGTGAGCGCCTAGCGGGGCATTTGGCGCAGTATTTT. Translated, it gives CAISERLAGHLAQYF.

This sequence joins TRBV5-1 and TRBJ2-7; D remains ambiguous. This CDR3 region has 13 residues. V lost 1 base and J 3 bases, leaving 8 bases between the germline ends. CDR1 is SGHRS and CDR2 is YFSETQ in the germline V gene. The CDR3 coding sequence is TGCGCCAGCAGCTTGCTGCGCGACTACGAGCAGTACTTC. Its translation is CASSLLRDYEQYF. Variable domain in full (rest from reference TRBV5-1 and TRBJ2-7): KAGVTQTPRYLIKTRGQQVTLSCSPISGHRSVSWYQQTPGQGLQFLFEYFSETQRNKGNFPGRFSGRQFSNSRSEMNVSTLELGDSALYLCASSLLRDYEQYFGPGTRLTVT.

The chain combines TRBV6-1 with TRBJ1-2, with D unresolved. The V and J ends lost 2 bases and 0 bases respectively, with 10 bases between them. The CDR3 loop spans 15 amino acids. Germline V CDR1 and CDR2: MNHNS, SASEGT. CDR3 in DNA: TGTGCCAGCAGTGAAAGGGTTGGTTCTAACTATGGCTACACCTTC. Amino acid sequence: CASSERVGSNYGYTF.

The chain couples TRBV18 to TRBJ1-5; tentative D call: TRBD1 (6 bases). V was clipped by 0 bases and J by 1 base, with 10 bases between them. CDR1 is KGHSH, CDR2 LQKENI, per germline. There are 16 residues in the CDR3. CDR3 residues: CASSPPGASSNQPQHF. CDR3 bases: TGTGCCAGCTCACCACCGGGGGCCAGCAGCAATCAGCCCCAGCATTTT.

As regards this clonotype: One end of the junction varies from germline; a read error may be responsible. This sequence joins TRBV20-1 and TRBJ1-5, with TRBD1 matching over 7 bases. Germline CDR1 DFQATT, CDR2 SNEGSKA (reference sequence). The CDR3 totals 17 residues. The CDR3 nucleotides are TGCAGTGCTAGAGTGGCAGGGGGACGGCGGAGCAATCAGCCCCGGCATTTT. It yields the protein CSARVAGGRRSNQPRHF.

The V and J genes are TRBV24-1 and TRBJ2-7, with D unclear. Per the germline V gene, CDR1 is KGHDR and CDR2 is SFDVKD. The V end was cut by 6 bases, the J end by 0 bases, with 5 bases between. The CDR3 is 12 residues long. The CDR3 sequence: CATSRNSYEQYF. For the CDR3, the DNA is TGTGCCACCAGTCGAAACTCCTACGAGCAGTACTTC.

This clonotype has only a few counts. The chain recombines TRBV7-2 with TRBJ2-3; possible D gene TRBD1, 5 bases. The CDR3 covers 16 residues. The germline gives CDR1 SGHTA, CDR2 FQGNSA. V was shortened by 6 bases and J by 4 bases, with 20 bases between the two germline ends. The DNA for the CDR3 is TGTGCCAGCAGGCAGAGTGTAGCAGGGATACCAGATACGCAGTATTTT. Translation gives CASRQSVAGIPDTQYF.

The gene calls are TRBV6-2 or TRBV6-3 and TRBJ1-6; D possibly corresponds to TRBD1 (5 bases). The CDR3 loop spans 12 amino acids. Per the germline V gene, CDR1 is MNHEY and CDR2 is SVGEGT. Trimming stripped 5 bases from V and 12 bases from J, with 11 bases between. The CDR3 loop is CASSNLQGPLHF. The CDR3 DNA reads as TGTGCCAGCAGTAATCTTCAGGGACCCCTCCACTTT.

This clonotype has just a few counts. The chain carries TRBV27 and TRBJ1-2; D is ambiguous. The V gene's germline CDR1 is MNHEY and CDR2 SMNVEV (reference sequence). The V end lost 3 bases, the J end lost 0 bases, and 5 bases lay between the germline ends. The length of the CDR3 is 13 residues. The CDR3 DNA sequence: TGTGCCAGCAGTTTGCGGCCTAACTATGGCTACACCTTC. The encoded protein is CASSLRPNYGYTF.

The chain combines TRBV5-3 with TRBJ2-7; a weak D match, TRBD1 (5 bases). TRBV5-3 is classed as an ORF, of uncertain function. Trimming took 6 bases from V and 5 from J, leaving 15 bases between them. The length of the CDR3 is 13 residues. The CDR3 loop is CARTEGQGHEQYF. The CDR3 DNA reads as TGTGCCAGAACCGAAGGTCAGGGCCACGAGCAGTACTTC.

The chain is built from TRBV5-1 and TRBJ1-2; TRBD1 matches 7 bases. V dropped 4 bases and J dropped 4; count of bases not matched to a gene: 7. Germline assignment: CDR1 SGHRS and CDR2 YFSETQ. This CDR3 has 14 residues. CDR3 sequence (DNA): TGCGCCAGCAGCCTTTCCGGGACAGCCTATGGCTACACCTTC. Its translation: CASSLSGTAYGYTF. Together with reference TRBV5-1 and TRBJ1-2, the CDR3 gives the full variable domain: KAGVTQTPRYLIKTRGQQVTLSCSPISGHRSVSWYQQTPGQGLQFLFEYFSETQRNKGNFPGRFSGRQFSNSRSEMNVSTLELGDSALYLCASSLSGTAYGYTFGSGTRLTVV.

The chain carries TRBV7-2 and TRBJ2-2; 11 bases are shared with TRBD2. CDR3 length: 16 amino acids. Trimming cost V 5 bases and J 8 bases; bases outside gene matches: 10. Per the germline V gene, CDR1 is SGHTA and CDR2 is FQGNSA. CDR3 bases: TGTGCCAGCAGCGCCTTTAGCGGGAGGGCCGCAGGGGAGCTGTTTTTT. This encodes CASSAFSGRAAGELFF.

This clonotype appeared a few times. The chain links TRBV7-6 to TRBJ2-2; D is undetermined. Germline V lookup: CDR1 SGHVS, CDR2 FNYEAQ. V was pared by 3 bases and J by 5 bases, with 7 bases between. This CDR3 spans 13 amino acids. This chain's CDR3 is CASSLSGTGELFF. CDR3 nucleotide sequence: TGTGCCAGCAGCTTGAGTGGGACCGGGGAGCTGTTTTTT.

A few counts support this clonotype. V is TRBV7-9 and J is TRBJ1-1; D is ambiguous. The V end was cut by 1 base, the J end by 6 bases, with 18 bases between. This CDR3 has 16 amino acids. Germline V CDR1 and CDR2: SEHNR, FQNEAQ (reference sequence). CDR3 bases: TGTGCCAGCAGCTTAGGTGGCGGGAGATCTGCCCCTGAAGCTTTCTTT. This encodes CASSLGGGRSAPEAFF.

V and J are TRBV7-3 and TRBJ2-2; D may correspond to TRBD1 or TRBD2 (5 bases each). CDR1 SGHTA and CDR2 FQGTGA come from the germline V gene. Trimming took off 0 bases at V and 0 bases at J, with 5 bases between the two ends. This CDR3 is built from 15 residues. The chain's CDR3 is CASSLTGPNTGELFF. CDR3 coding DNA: TGTGCCAGCAGCTTAACGGGACCGAACACCGGGGAGCTGTTTTTT.

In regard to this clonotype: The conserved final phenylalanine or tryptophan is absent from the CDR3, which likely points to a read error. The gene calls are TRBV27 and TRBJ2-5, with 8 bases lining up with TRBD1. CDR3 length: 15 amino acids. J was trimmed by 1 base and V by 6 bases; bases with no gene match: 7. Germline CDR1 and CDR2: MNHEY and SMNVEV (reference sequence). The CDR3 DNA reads TGTGCCAGCAGGTCAGGGGGCGCAGGCCAAGAGACCCAGTACCTC. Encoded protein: CASRSGGAGQETQYL.

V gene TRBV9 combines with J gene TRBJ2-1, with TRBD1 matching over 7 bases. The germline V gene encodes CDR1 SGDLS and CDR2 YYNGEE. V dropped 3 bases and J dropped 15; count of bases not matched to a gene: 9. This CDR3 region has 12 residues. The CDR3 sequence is CASSEDRAFLFF. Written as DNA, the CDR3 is TGTGCCAGCAGCGAAGACAGGGCTTTCTTGTTCTTC.

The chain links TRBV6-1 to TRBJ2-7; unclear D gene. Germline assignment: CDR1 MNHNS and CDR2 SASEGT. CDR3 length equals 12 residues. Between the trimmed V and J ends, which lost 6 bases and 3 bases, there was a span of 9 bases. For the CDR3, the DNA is TGTGCCAGCAGCCGGACGGGCTACGAGCAGTACTTC. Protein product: CASSRTGYEQYF.

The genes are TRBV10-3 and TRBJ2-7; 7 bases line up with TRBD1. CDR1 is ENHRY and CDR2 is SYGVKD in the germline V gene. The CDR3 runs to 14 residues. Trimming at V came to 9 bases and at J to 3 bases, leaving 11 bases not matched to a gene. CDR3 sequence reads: CAIGSGTDYYEQYF. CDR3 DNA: TGTGCCATAGGATCCGGGACAGACTACTACGAGCAGTACTTC.

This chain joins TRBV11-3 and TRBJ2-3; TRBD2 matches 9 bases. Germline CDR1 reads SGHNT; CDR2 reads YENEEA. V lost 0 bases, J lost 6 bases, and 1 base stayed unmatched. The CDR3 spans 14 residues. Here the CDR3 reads CASSLELAGDTQYF. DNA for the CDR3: TGTGCCAGCAGCTTAGAACTAGCGGGCGATACGCAGTATTTT.

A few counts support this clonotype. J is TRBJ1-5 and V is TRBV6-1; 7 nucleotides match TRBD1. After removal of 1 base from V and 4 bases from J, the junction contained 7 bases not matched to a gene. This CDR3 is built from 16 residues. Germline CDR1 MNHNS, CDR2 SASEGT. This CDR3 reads CASSEGRAGGNQPQHF. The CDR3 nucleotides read TGTGCCAGCAGTGAAGGTAGGGCAGGGGGTAATCAGCCCCAGCATTTT.